Presented here are 19 T cell receptor beta chains from one specimen sequenced in a study of blood T cells in healthy people across ages. For the second PCR, which ran for about 7 to 11 cycles, a sample-barcoded 5' primer and a J-beta primer mix were used. One entry per CDR3 protein results from TCRdb running MiXCR on the 5' RACE reads. The table records around 800,000 distinct CDR3 sequences, around 42% of them present only once. Sequenced sample: blood. Receptor source: a man aged 55 to 70 in good health.

J is TRBJ2-1 and V is TRBV28, with a possible D match to TRBD2 (7 bases). The CDR3 is 15 amino acids. Germline-derived CDR1 and CDR2 are MDHEN and SYDVKM. Deletions cut 5 bases from V and 0 bases from J, with 11 bases between. CDR3 sequence (DNA): TGTGCCAGCAGTGAGAGGGGGGGCTCCTACAATGAGCAGTTCTTC. It encodes CASSERGGSYNEQFF.

V is TRBV5-5 and J is TRBJ1-5; 9 bases are a match to TRBD1. The CDR3 sequence is 15 residues long. The V gene's germline CDR1 is SGHKS and CDR2 YYEKEE (reference sequence). The trim removed 4 bases at V and 5 bases at J, leaving 7 bases unmatched. CDR3 loop: CASSPLTGGYQPQHF. In DNA form, the CDR3 reads TGTGCCAGCAGCCCCTTAACAGGGGGCTATCAGCCCCAGCATTTT.

In this sample, this clonotype turned up a few times. The chain links TRBV7-3 to TRBJ2-2, with TRBD1 as a possible D gene (5 bases). The CDR3 has 16 residues. V lost 2 bases and J lost 1, with 11 bases in between. Germline V gene sequence: CDR1 SGHTA, CDR2 FQGTGA. CDR3 sequence (DNA): TGTGCCAGCAGCTTACAGTCAGGGTTGAACACCGGGGAGCTGTTTTTT. This gives the protein CASSLQSGLNTGELFF.

The V gene is TRBV7-2, the J gene TRBJ2-3; 11 nucleotides agree with TRBD2. The CDR3 runs 15 residues. Germline-derived CDR1 and CDR2 are SGHTA and FQGNSA. Losses at the gene ends were 4 bases for V and 4 bases for J; bases not matched to a gene: 4. CDR3 bases: TGTGCCAGCAGCTGGACTAGCGGGCCCTCAGATACGCAGTATTTT. Translated: CASSWTSGPSDTQYF.

The chain carries TRBV7-2 and TRBJ2-3; 12 positions match TRBD2. V shed 1 base, J shed 0 bases, and the junction held 5 bases outside the gene matches. From germline, CDR1 is SGHTA and CDR2 FQGNSA. This CDR3 has 18 residues. Written as DNA, the CDR3 is TGTACCAGCAGCTTAGTCGCTAGCGGGGGGGCAAGCACAGATACGCAGTATTTT. Translation gives CTSSLVASGGASTDTQYF.

This clonotype showed up many times. CDR3 bases: TGTGCCTGGAGTTTCGCCGGGACAGGATACGAGCAGTACTTC. Its protein product is CAWSFAGTGYEQYF. This rearrangement joins TRBV30 to TRBJ2-7, with 8 nucleotides matching TRBD1. This CDR3 contains 14 residues. The junction had 7 bases not matched to a gene; V was cut back by 2 bases and J by 4 bases. Germline V lookup: CDR1 GTSNPN, CDR2 SVGIG (reference sequence). The full variable domain, rest sourced from reference TRBV30 and TRBJ2-7, is SQTIHQWPATLVQPVGSPLSLECTVEGTSNPNLYWYRQAAGRGLQLLFYSVGIGQISSEVPQNLSASRPQDRQFILSSKKLLLSDSGFYLCAWSFAGTGYEQYFGPGTRLTVT.

The genes are TRBV29-1 and TRBJ2-7, with D maybe TRBD1 (6 bases). The CDR3 has 13 amino acids. Deletions cut 3 bases from V and 2 bases from J, with 11 bases between. Germline lookup yields CDR1 SQVTM and CDR2 ANQGSEA. The CDR3 spells CSVDPGQPYEQYF. The CDR3 DNA is TGCAGCGTTGACCCCGGACAGCCCTACGAGCAGTACTTC.

The chain couples TRBV5-1 to TRBJ2-3; 8 nucleotides align to TRBD2. Germline assignment: CDR1 SGHRS and CDR2 YFSETQ. Germline trimming cut 4 bases from V and 4 bases from J; bases unmatched to any gene: 2. The CDR3 runs to 13 residues. The CDR3 DNA follows: TGCGCCAGCAGCGAAGCGGGGGCAGATACGCAGTATTTT. Translating gives CASSEAGADTQYF.

The rearrangement joins TRBV10-2 to TRBJ1-5; D gene uncertain. CDR3 length equals 17 residues. In germline, CDR1 is WSHSY, CDR2 SAAADI. Trimming took 0 bases from V and 2 from J, leaving 14 bases between them. CDR3 sequence: CASSESSGVWGNQPQHF. The CDR3, as DNA: TGCGCCAGCAGTGAGTCGAGTGGGGTTTGGGGCAATCAGCCCCAGCATTTT.

The chain employs TRBV4-3 and TRBJ2-1, with 8 bases lining up with TRBD2. This CDR3 spans 16 amino acids. The V gene end was trimmed by 4 bases and the J gene end by 4 bases; junction bases not matched to a gene: 9. The germline V gene encodes CDR1 LGHNA and CDR2 YSLEER. The CDR3 region is CASSRIAGSRYNEQFF. CDR3 coding DNA: TGCGCCAGCAGCCGGATAGCGGGGAGTAGGTACAATGAGCAGTTCTTC.

The chain couples TRBV20-1 to TRBJ2-7, with unresolved D. The J call may not be correct, given that the DNA end is closer to TRBJ2-5. Germline assignment: CDR1 DFQATT and CDR2 SNEGSKA (reference sequence). This CDR3 is 13 amino acids long. The CDR3 sequence is CSVWHSRSKTQYF. CDR3 nucleotides: TGCAGTGTCTGGCACTCCCGGTCGAAGACCCAGTACTTC.

By sample fraction, this clonotype is medium-sized. This chain links TRBV20-1 with TRBJ2-5; 7 bases agree with TRBD2. V gave up 6 bases and J gave up 0 bases; unmatched junction bases: 10. Germline V gene sequence: CDR1 DFQATT, CDR2 SNEGSKA (reference sequence). The CDR3 runs 15 residues. The CDR3 protein is CSAPEWGGYQETQYF. CDR3 nucleotide sequence: TGCAGTGCCCCCGAATGGGGGGGGTACCAAGAGACCCAGTACTTC.

This clonotype occurred a few times. The V and J genes are TRBV14 and TRBJ1-1; 7 bases match TRBD1. Germline values: CDR1 SGHDN, CDR2 FVKESK. This CDR3 is built from 16 residues. V dropped 4 bases and J dropped 0; count of bases not matched to a gene: 8. CDR3 protein: CASSPRQGLMNTEAFF. In DNA, the CDR3 is TGTGCCAGCAGCCCCCGACAGGGACTGATGAACACTGAAGCTTTCTTT.

The rearrangement joins TRBV20-1 to TRBJ2-3; tentatively, D is TRBD2 (5 bases). The V end lost 1 base, the J end lost 3 bases, and 17 bases lay between the germline ends. Germline CDR1 and CDR2: DFQATT and SNEGSKA (reference sequence). There are 16 residues in the CDR3. As DNA, the CDR3 is TGCAGTGCTAGAGCCCCCAGAGGGATTGGGACAGATACGCAGTATTTT. Its protein product is CSARAPRGIGTDTQYF.

This chain joins TRBV12-3 or TRBV12-4 and TRBJ2-5; D ambiguous. Trimming stripped 5 bases from V and 7 bases from J, with 11 bases between. This CDR3 comprises 12 residues. The CDR3 DNA reads TGTGCCAGCAGTCCCTCCATTGGGACCCAGTACTTC. Translation gives CASSPSIGTQYF.

This clonotype was picked up a small number of times. The rearrangement uses TRBV6-6 and TRBJ2-7, with 12 bases fitting TRBD2. There are 15 residues in the CDR3. V lost 2 bases and J lost 2; bases outside the gene matches: 1. In germline, CDR1 is MNHNY, CDR2 SVGAGI (reference sequence). CDR3 sequence: CASSYGLAGTYEQYF. The CDR3 nucleotides read TGTGCCAGCAGTTACGGACTAGCGGGGACCTACGAGCAGTACTTC.

The chain employs TRBV4-3 and TRBJ2-3, with 8 positions matching TRBD2. Germline CDR1 is LGHNA and CDR2 is YSLEER. The CDR3 extends over 16 amino acids. Trimming cost V 0 bases and J 4 bases; bases outside gene matches: 6. CDR3 region: CASSQDLRGGADTQYF. CDR3 coding DNA: TGCGCCAGCAGCCAAGATCTCCGGGGGGGCGCAGATACGCAGTATTTT.

V gene TRBV7-2 combines with J gene TRBJ1-4; D is ambiguous. The CDR3 loop spans 16 amino acids. V was pared by 2 bases and J by 4 bases, with 14 bases between. CDR1 is SGHTA and CDR2 is FQGNSA in the germline V gene. The CDR3, as DNA: TGTGCCAGCAGCTTACAAACCGCAGGCGGTAATGAAAAACTGTTTTTT. This encodes CASSLQTAGGNEKLFF.

The chain combines TRBV5-1 with TRBJ1-4, with 8 positions matching TRBD1. There are 13 residues in the CDR3. Trimming removed 4 bases from V and 8 bases from J; junction bases left unmatched: 4. Germline V gives CDR1 SGHRS, CDR2 YFSETQ. The CDR3 DNA is TGCGCCAGCAGCCGGGACAGGAAAGAAAAACTGTTTTTT. Protein product: CASSRDRKEKLFF.